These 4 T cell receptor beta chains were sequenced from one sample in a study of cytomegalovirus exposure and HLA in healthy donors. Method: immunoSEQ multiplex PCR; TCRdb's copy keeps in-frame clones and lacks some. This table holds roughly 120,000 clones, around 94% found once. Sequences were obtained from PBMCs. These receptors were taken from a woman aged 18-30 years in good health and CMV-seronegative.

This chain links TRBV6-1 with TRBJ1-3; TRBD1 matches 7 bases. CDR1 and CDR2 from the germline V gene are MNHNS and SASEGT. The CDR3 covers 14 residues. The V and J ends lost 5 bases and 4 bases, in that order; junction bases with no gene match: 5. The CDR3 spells CASSTGVSGNTIYF. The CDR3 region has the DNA TGTGCCAGCAGTACAGGGGTCTCCGGAAACACCATATATTTT.

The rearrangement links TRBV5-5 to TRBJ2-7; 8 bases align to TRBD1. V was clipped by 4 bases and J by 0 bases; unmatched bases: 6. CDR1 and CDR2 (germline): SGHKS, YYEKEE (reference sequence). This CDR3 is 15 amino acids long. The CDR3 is CASSTRQGSSYEQYF. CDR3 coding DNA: TGTGCCAGCAGCACCCGACAGGGGAGCTCCTACGAGCAGTACTTC. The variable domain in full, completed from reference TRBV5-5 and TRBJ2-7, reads DAGVTQSPTHLIKTRGQQVTLRCSPISGHKSVSWYQQVLGQGPQFIFQYYEKEERGRGNFPDRFSARQFPNYSSELNVNALLLGDSALYLCASSTRQGSSYEQYFGPGTRLTVT.

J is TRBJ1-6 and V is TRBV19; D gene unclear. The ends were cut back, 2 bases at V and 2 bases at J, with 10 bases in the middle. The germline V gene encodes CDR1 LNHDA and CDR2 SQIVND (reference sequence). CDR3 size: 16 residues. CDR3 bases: TGTGCCAGTAGTATATATGGCGGTACCTATAATTCACCCCTCCACTTT. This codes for CASSIYGGTYNSPLHF.

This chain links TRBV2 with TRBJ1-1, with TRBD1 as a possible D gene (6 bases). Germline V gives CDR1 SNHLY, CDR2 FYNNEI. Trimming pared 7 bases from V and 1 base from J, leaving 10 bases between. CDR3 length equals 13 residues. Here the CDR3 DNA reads TGTGCCAGCACCGGACAGAGGAACACTGAAGCTTTCTTT. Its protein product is CASTGQRNTEAFF. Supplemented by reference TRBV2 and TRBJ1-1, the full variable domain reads EPEVTQTPSHQVTQMGQEVILRCVPISNHLYFYWYRQILGQKVEFLVSFYNNEISEKSEIFDDQFSVERPDGSNFTLKIRSTKLEDSAMYFCASTGQRNTEAFFGQGTRLTVV.